This entry lists 2 T cell receptor beta chains sequenced from one sample in a study of PD-1 blockade in mismatch repair-deficient tumors. The table came from immunoSEQ multiplex PCR; TCRdb's copy has only in-frame clones and leaves some out. The table lists around 62,000 clones, almost 80% of them singletons. Source: peripheral blood, taken 2 weeks after starting pembrolizumab. The receptors come from an adult with mismatch repair-deficient cancer.

The chain joins TRBV10-3 to TRBJ2-2; D perhaps matches TRBD2 (5 bases). Trimming removed 5 bases at V and 1 base at J, with 20 bases between. Germline loops: CDR1 ENHRY, CDR2 SYGVKD. The CDR3 runs 18 residues. CDR3 sequence: CAISPHGSGLMNTGELFF. CDR3 sequence (DNA): TGTGCCATCAGTCCCCATGGGAGTGGTTTGATGAACACCGGGGAGCTGTTTTTT.

The chain joins TRBV7-2 to TRBJ2-7; the D gene is possibly TRBD2 (5 bases). The CDR3 extends over 14 amino acids. Trimming stripped 7 bases from V and 2 bases from J, with 15 bases between. CDR1 is SGHTA, CDR2 FQGNSA, per germline. CDR3: CASKISGNPYEQYF. CDR3 nucleotides: TGTGCCAGCAAGATAAGCGGAAATCCCTACGAGCAGTACTTC. The full variable domain, its missing parts supplied by reference TRBV7-2 and TRBJ2-7, is GAGVSQSPSNKVTEKGKDVELRCDPISGHTALYWYRQSLGQGLEFLIYFQGNSAPDKSGLPSDRFSAERTGGSVSTLTIQRTQQEDSAVYLCASKISGNPYEQYFGPGTRLTVT.